The 17 T cell receptor beta chains given below trace back to one sample, sequenced in a study of response to subunit inactivated influenza vaccine. TCRdb reanalysed the RT-PCR reads using MiXCR and keeps one entry per CDR3 protein. Of more than 450,000 distinct CDR3 sequences detected, approximately 10% appear once; the ten largest clones hold approximately 10%. This sample also belongs to another study, concerning T cells expressing NK-cell markers. That paper states: The authors made TCR beta cDNA libraries by 5'RACE template switching. This switching added a universal primer site and UMIs.

The sequenced sample was PBMCs from blood, obtained on the day of vaccination. The receptors originated from a man between 45 and 60 years old who received an inactivated influenza vaccine.

This chain connects TRBV29-1 to TRBJ2-1, with 7 bases lining up with TRBD1. This CDR3 comprises 15 residues. The V gene's germline CDR1 is SQVTM and CDR2 ANQGSEA. V shed 4 bases and J 9 bases; nucleotides not matched to a gene: 15. The CDR3, as DNA: TGCAGCGTTGGCAGCAGGGGGTCTCGGTCGGGTGAGCAGTTCTTC. This sequence encodes CSVGSRGSRSGEQFF.

V is TRBV5-5 and J is TRBJ2-7; 8 bases match TRBD1. In germline, CDR1 is SGHKS, CDR2 YYEKEE (reference sequence). The V gene end was trimmed by 0 bases and the J gene end by 4 bases; junction bases not matched to a gene: 9. This CDR3 region has 16 residues. The CDR3 is CASSLGAPRQGYEQYF. As DNA, the CDR3 is TGTGCCAGCAGCTTGGGTGCCCCGCGACAGGGGTACGAGCAGTACTTC.

This clonotype was seen a handful of times. V usage is TRBV10-3 and J usage is TRBJ2-2, with D uncertain. Germline CDR1 is ENHRY and CDR2 is SYGVKD. The CDR3 consists of 13 residues. Between the trimmed V and J ends, which lost 4 bases and 5 bases, there was a span of 8 bases. The CDR3: CAISVGRTGELFF. The CDR3 nucleotides read TGTGCCATCAGTGTGGGAAGAACCGGGGAGCTGTTTTTT.

The J gene is TRBJ2-7, the V gene TRBV6-1; D possibly uses TRBD1 or TRBD2 (5 bases each). Looked up from germline, CDR1 is MNHNS and CDR2 is SASEGT. The CDR3 is 14 residues long. Trimming took 6 bases from V and 5 from J, leaving 17 bases between them. The CDR3 DNA reads as TGTGCCAGCAGGAGGGGCAGGGATGCGGACGAGCAGTACTTC. Its translation is CASRRGRDADEQYF.

This clonotype was detected many times. J is TRBJ1-6 and V is TRBV4-3, with D possibly TRBD1 on 6 matching bases. V was cut by 1 base and J by 4 bases, with 8 bases left in between. This CDR3 region has 15 residues. In germline, CDR1 is LGHNA, CDR2 YSLEER. For the CDR3, the DNA is TGCGCCAGCAGCCAAGGAGGACAGTATAATTCACCCCTCCACTTT. Residues: CASSQGGQYNSPLHF.

In its sample, this clonotype was seen a few times. The V gene is TRBV27, the J gene TRBJ1-1; D unresolved. Trimming removed 2 bases from V and 5 bases from J, with 9 bases in between. The CDR3 has 13 amino acids. CDR1 and CDR2 (germline): MNHEY, SMNVEV (reference sequence). The CDR3 sequence is CASSLTRVTEAFF. As DNA, the CDR3 is TGTGCCAGCAGTTTAACTAGGGTAACTGAAGCTTTCTTT.

The rearrangement links TRBV5-1 to TRBJ1-6, with a possible D match to TRBD1 (5 bases). V was shortened by 0 bases and J by 10 bases, with 14 bases between the two germline ends. Germline V lookup: CDR1 SGHRS, CDR2 YFSETQ. The CDR3 runs 15 residues. The CDR3 here is CASSLEAGVGSPLHF. The CDR3 region has the DNA TGCGCCAGCAGCTTGGAGGCGGGGGTTGGCTCACCCCTCCACTTT.

The V call is TRBV7-2, the J call TRBJ2-3; 7 positions agree with TRBD2. This CDR3 region has 16 residues. Per germline, CDR1 SGHTA and CDR2 FQGNSA. V shed 1 base and J 4 bases; nucleotides not matched to a gene: 8. CDR3 nucleotide sequence: TGTGCCAGCAGCTTAGTCGCGGGAGTGCGCGCAGATACGCAGTATTTT. This translates into CASSLVAGVRADTQYF.

This clonotype turned up a few times. The chain carries TRBV12-3 or TRBV12-4 and TRBJ2-2, with D possibly being TRBD1 (5 bases). This CDR3 has 15 amino acids. The germline V and J ends were trimmed by 6 bases and 0 bases, with 11 bases remaining between them. DNA for the CDR3: TGTGCCAGCAGGGTCACAGGAGCGAACACCGGGGAGCTGTTTTTT. Its translation: CASRVTGANTGELFF.

Regarding this clonotype: A junction boundary mismatches the germline segment, possibly from a read error. The chain recombines TRBV3-1 with TRBJ2-7, with a weak D call TRBD1 (7 bases). This CDR3 has 14 residues. CDR1 and CDR2 from the germline V gene are LGHDT and YNNKEL (reference sequence). The CDR3 loop reads CASGQQGGIYEQYF. CDR3 sequence (DNA): TGTGCCAGCGGCCAGCAGGGGGGAATATACGAGCAGTACTTC.

The V call is TRBV6-1, the J call TRBJ2-3; TRBD2 agrees at 9 bases. Trimming cost V 6 bases and J 0 bases; bases outside gene matches: 4. CDR1 is MNHNS and CDR2 is SASEGT in the germline V gene. CDR3 length: 15 residues. The CDR3, as DNA: TGTGCCAGCAGCATAGCGGGAGCTAGCACAGATACGCAGTATTTT. Protein: CASSIAGASTDTQYF.

V and J are TRBV4-3 and TRBJ2-1; possible D gene TRBD1, 5 bases. Looked up from germline, CDR1 is LGHNA and CDR2 is YSLEER. Trimming removed 4 bases at V and 0 bases at J, with 10 bases between. This CDR3 comprises 15 residues. CDR3 DNA: TGCGCCAGCAGCCGACAGAGCAGCTCCTACAATGAGCAGTTCTTC. Translating gives CASSRQSSSYNEQFF.

Comment on this clonotype: No conserved phenylalanine or tryptophan is present at the end of the CDR3, so a read error is the likely explanation. This chain connects TRBV12-3 or TRBV12-4 to TRBJ2-3; D remains unclear. V shed 0 bases and J shed 4 bases, with 8 bases lying between them. There are 14 residues in the CDR3. The CDR3 protein is CASSLAGYSDTQYY. CDR3 sequence (DNA): TGTGCCAGCAGTTTAGCGGGCTATTCAGATACGCAGTATTAT.

The chain employs TRBV6-2 or TRBV6-3 and TRBJ2-7; possibly TRBD1 for D (6 bases). The CDR3 has 15 amino acids. Germline assignment: CDR1 MNHEY and CDR2 SVGEGT. V gave up 6 bases and J gave up 0 bases, with 15 bases separating them. The CDR3 loop reads CASRTSTGTSYEQYF. The CDR3 region has the DNA TGTGCCAGCAGAACCTCAACAGGGACCTCCTACGAGCAGTACTTC.

The chain joins TRBV6-5 to TRBJ1-3; possible D gene TRBD1, 5 bases. The CDR3 consists of 15 residues. Germline V CDR1 and CDR2: MNHEY, SVGAGI. V was cut by 0 bases and J by 6 bases, with 12 bases left in between. Written as DNA, the CDR3 is TGTGCCAGCAGTTACTCCTCCCTCGGGGCAAACACCATATATTTT. Its protein product is CASSYSSLGANTIYF.

The rearrangement uses TRBV7-9 and TRBJ2-2; D is perhaps TRBD1 or TRBD2 (5 bases each). This CDR3 contains 13 residues. Trimming cost V 11 bases and J 4 bases, with 14 bases left between them. The germline CDR1 and CDR2 sequences are SEHNR and FQNEAQ (reference sequence). The CDR3 bases are TGTGCCTCACGGGGCGTACCCACCGGGGAGCTGTTTTTT. As protein: CASRGVPTGELFF.

The chain uses TRBV30 and TRBJ2-2, with D possibly being TRBD1 (6 bases). CDR1 and CDR2 from the germline V gene are GTSNPN and SVGIG (reference sequence). The V end was cut by 7 bases, the J end by 8 bases, with 17 bases between. This CDR3 is 13 amino acids long. This CDR3 is CASQGLGIGELFF. The CDR3 DNA follows: TGTGCCTCTCAGGGGCTAGGAATTGGGGAGCTGTTTTTT.